This T cell receptor beta chain came from a study of beta chain features in type 1 diabetes. Overall study findings and caveats: cDNA sequencing could over-represent cells with high TCR expression. In comparison with healthy donors, patients had naive, central memory and Treg TCRB repertoires that appeared more similar. TCRB CDR3s were moderately but significantly shorter in Type 1 diabetes patients in all four CD4+ subsets.

The sequenced template was cDNA made from the entire isolated RNA. It was found that naive, central memory and regulatory T cell samples averaged around 3.5 million reads. Only in-frame clones appear in the TCRdb table, and some are missing; sequencing was by immunoSEQ multiplex PCR. In the table there are 150,000 to 200,000 clones, approximately 7.8% of which are singletons. This clone appeared a few times. The antigen is undetermined. The specimen sequenced was central memory CD4+ T cells from blood. The source is a woman in her thirties or forties with type 1 diabetes.

CDR3 amino acids: CASSQEMGVNQPQHF. The CDR3 DNA reads TGCGCCAGCAGCCAAGAAATGGGAGTTAATCAGCCCCAGCATTTT. This rearrangement joins TRBV4-3 to TRBJ1-5, with unresolved D. V dropped 0 bases and J dropped 4 bases, with 10 bases sitting between them. Germline loops: CDR1 LGHNA, CDR2 YSLEER. This CDR3 is 15 amino acids long.